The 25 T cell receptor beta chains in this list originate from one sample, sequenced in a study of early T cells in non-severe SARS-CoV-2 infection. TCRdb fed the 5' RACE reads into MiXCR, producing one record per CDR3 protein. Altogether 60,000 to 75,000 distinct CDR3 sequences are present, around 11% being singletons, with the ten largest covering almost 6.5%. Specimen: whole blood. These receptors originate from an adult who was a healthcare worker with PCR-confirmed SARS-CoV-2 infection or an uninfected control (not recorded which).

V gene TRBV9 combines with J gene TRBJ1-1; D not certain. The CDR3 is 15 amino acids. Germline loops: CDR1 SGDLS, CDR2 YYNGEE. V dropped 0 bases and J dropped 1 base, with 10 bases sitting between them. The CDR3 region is CASSVVPGENTEAFF. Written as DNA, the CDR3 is TGTGCCAGCAGCGTAGTTCCAGGAGAGAACACTGAAGCTTTCTTT.

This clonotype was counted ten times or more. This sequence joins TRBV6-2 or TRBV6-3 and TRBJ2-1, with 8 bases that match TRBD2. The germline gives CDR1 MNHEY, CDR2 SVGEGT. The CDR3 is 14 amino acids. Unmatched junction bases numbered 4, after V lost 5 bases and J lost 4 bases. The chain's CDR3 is CASSRASGYNEQFF. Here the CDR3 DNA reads TGTGCCAGCAGTAGGGCTAGCGGGTACAATGAGCAGTTCTTC.

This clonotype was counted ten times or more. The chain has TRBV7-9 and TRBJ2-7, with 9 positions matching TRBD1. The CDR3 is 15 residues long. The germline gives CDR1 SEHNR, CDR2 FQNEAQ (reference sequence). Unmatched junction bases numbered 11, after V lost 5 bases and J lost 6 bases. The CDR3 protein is CASSLDRDRVGEQYF. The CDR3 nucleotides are TGTGCCAGCAGCCTAGACCGGGACAGGGTTGGCGAGCAGTACTTC.

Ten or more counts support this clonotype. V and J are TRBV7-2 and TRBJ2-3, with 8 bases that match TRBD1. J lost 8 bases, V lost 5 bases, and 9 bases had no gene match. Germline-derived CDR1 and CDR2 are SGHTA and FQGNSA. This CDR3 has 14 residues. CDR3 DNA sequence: TGTGCCAGCAGCGCAAGGACAGGGCTTGGTACGCAGTATTTT. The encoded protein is CASSARTGLGTQYF.

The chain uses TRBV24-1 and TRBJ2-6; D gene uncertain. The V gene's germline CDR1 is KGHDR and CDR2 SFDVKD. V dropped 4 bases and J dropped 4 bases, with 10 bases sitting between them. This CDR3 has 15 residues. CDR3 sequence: CATSDRYAGANVLTF. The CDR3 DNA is TGTGCCACCAGTGACCGGTACGCCGGGGCCAACGTCCTGACTTTC.

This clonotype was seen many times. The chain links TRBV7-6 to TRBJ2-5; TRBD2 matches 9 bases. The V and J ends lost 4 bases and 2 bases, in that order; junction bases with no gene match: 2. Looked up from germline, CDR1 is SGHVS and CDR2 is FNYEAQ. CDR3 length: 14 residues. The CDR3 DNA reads TGTGCCAGCAGCTCTAGCGGGGCGCAAGAGACCCAGTACTTC. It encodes CASSSSGAQETQYF. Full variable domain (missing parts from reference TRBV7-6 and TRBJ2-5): GAGVSQSPRYKVTKRGQDVALRCDPISGHVSLYWYRQALGQGPEFLTYFNYEAQQDKSGLPNDRFSAERPEGSISTLTIQRTEQRDSAMYRCASSSSGAQETQYFGPGTRLLVL.

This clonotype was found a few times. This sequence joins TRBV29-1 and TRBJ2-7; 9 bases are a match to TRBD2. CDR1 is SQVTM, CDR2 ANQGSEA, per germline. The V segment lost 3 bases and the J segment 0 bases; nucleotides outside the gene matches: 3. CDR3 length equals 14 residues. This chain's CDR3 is CSVESGGSSYEQYF. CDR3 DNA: TGCAGCGTTGAGAGCGGGGGGAGCTCCTACGAGCAGTACTTC.

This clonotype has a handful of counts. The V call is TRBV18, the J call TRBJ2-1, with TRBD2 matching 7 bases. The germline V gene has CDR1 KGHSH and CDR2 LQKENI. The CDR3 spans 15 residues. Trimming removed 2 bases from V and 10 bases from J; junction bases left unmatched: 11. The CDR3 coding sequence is TGTGCCAGCTCACCAGGCGGGGGTCGCCTAGGGGAGCAGTTCTTC. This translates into CASSPGGGRLGEQFF.

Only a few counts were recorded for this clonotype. This chain's CDR3 is CAWSVIGKLFF. The CDR3 DNA sequence: TGTGCCTGGAGTGTTATAGGAAAACTGTTTTTT. The chain combines TRBV30 with TRBJ1-4; D ambiguous. Trimming took off 0 bases at V and 10 bases at J, with 6 bases between the two ends. Germline V gene sequence: CDR1 GTSNPN, CDR2 SVGIG (reference sequence). The CDR3 runs 11 residues.

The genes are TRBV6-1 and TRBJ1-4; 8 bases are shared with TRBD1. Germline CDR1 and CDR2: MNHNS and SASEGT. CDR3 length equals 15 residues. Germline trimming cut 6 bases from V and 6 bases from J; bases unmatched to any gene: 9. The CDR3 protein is CASRLRQGMDEKLFF. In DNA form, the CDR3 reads TGTGCCAGCAGACTCCGACAGGGGATGGATGAAAAACTGTTTTTT.

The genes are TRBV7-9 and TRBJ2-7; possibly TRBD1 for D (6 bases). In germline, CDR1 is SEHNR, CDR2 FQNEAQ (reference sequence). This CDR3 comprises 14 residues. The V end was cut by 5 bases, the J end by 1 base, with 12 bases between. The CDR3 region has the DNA TGTGCCAGCAGCCTAGTGGGACATTCCTACGAGCAGTACTTC. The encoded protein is CASSLVGHSYEQYF.

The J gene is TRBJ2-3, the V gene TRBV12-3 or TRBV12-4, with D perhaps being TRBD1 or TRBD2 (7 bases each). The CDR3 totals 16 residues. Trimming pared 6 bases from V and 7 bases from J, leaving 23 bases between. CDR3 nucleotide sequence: TGTGCCAGCAGCGCTTCAGGGGGGGTTATAGTTAATACGCAGTATTTT. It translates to CASSASGGVIVNTQYF.

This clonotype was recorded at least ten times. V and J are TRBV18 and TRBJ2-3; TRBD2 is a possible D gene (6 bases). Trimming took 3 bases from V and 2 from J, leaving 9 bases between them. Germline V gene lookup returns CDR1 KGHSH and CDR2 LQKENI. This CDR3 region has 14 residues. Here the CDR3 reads CASSPGGPTDTQYF. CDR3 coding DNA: TGTGCCAGCTCACCGGGAGGACCCACAGATACGCAGTATTTT.

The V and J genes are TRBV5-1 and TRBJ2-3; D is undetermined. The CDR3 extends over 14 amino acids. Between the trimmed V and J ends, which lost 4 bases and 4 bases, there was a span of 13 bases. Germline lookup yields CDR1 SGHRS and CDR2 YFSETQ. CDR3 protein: CASSPFGPSDTQYF. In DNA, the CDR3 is TGCGCCAGCAGCCCCTTCGGACCCTCAGATACGCAGTATTTT.

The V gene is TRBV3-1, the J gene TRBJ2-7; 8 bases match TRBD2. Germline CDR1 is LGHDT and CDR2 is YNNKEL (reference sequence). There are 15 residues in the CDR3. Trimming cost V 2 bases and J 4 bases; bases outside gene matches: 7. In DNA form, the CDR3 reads TGTGCCAGCAGCCAAATGGGACTAGGGGATTACGAGCAGTACTTC. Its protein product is CASSQMGLGDYEQYF.

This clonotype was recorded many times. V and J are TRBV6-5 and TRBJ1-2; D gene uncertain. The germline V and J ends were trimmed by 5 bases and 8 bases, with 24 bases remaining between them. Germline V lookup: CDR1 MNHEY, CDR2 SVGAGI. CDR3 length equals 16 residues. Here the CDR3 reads CASSTTRTGRLDGYTF. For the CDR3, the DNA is TGTGCCAGCAGTACCACCCGTACCGGTCGATTGGACGGCTACACCTTC.

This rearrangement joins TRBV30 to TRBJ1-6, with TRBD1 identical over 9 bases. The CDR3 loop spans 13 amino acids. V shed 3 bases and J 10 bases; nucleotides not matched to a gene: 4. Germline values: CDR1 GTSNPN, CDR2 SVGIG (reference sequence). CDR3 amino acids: CAWRDRGFSPLHF. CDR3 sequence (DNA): TGTGCCTGGAGGGACAGGGGTTTCTCACCCCTCCACTTT.

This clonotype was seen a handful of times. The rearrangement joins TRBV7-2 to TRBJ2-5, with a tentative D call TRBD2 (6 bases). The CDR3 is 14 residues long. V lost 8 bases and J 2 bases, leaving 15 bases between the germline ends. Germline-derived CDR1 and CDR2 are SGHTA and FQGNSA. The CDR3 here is CASHYGGIQETQYF. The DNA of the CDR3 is TGTGCCAGCCACTACGGCGGGATACAAGAGACCCAGTACTTC.

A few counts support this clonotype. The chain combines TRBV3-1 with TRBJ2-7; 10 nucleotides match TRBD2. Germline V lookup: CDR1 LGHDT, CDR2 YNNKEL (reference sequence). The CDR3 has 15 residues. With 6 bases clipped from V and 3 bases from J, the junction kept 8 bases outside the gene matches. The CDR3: CASRRASGSNYEQYF. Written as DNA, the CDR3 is TGTGCCAGCAGGCGCGCTAGCGGGAGTAACTACGAGCAGTACTTC.

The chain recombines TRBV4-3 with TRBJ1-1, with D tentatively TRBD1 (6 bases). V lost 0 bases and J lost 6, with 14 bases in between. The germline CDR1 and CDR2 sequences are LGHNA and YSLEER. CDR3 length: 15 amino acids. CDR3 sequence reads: CASSQDGIRGAEAFF. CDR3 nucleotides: TGCGCCAGCAGCCAAGACGGAATCAGGGGAGCTGAAGCTTTCTTT.

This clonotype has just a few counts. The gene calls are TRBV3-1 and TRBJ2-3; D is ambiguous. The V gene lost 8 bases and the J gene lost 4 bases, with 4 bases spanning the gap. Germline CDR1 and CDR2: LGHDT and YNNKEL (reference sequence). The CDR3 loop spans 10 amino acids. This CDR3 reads CASGADTQYF. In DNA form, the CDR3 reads TGTGCCAGCGGTGCAGATACGCAGTATTTT.

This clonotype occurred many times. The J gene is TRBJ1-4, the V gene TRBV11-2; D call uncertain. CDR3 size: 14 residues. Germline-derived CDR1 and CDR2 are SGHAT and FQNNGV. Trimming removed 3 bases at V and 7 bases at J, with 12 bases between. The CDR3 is CASSFMGTTEKLFF. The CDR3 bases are TGTGCCAGCAGCTTCATGGGAACAACTGAAAAACTGTTTTTT.

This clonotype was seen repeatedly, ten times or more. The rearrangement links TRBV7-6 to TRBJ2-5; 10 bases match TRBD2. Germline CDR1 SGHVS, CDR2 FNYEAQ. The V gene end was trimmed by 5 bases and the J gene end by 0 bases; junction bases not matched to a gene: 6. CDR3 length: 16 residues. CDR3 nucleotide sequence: TGTGCCAGCAGCGGCGCTAGCGGGAGAAACCAAGAGACCCAGTACTTC. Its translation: CASSGASGRNQETQYF.

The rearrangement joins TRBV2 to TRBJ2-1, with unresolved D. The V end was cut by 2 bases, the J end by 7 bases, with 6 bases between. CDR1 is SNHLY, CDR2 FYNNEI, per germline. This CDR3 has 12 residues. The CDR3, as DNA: TGTGCCAGCAGTGAATTGGGGAATGAGCAGTTCTTC. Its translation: CASSELGNEQFF.

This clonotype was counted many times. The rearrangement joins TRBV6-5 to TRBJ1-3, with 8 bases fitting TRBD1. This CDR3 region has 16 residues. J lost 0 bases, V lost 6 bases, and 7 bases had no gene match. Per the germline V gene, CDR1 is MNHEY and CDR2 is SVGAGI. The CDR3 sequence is CASSAGTGFSGNTIYF. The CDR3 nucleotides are TGTGCCAGCAGCGCCGGGACAGGCTTCTCTGGAAACACCATATATTTT.